The 18 T cell receptor beta chains listed next were all sequenced from one sample in a study of CD8 T cells in Susac syndrome. RNA was extracted with the RNeasy kit, and a quantity of roughly 0.45 to 1 ug was reverse transcribed using random hexamers. MiXCR, run by TCRdb on the immunoSEQ multiplex PCR reads, gives a single entry per CDR3 protein. The sample contains under 250,000 distinct CDR3 sequences, just over 90% of which appear only once. Sequences were obtained from CD4+ T cells from PBMCs. Every receptor here comes from a human donor with multiple sclerosis.

CDR3 loop: CASSPEPTVHYTF. CDR3 nucleotide sequence: TGCGCCAGCAGTCCGGAACCGACAGTCCACTACACCTTC. V usage is TRBV23-1 and J usage is TRBJ1-2; TRBD1 is a possible D gene (5 bases). TRBV23-1 carries the ORF label, with uncertain function. The V gene lost 4 bases and the J gene lost 10 bases, with 16 bases spanning the gap. The CDR3 contains 13 residues.

The V call is TRBV21-1, the J call TRBJ1-5. TRBV21-1 is designated a pseudogene. The CDR3 is 15 amino acids. CDR3 nucleotides: TGTGCCAGCAGCAGTAAAGGGCCCCCAGATCAGCCCCAGCATTTT. The encoded protein is CASSSKGPPDQPQHF.

V usage is TRBV10-3 and J usage is TRBJ2-7, with a weak D call TRBD2 (7 bases). CDR3 length equals 14 residues. Germline V gene lookup returns CDR1 ENHRY and CDR2 SYGVKD. V was pared by 7 bases and J by 0 bases, with 13 bases between. DNA for the CDR3: TGTGCCATCACGGCGGGGGCGAGCTCCTACGAGCAGTACTTC. Amino acid sequence: CAITAGASSYEQYF.

This clonotype was counted a single time. This sequence joins TRBV5-1 and TRBJ1-1; 11 nucleotides match TRBD1. This CDR3 is built from 15 residues. With V trimmed by 3 bases and J by 4 bases, 5 bases remained unmatched. Germline CDR1 is SGHRS and CDR2 is YFSETQ. This CDR3 reads CASSSGQGETTEAFF. CDR3 DNA sequence: TGCGCCAGCAGCTCGGGACAGGGGGAGACCACTGAAGCTTTCTTT.

As DNA, the CDR3 is TGTGCCAGCAGTTTAATGAGCGGGGGAAGGGCCAAAAACATTCAGTACTTC. This codes for CASSLMSGGRAKNIQYF. V is TRBV12-3 or TRBV12-4 and J is TRBJ2-4, with 8 bases that match TRBD2. V dropped 2 bases and J dropped 1; count of bases not matched to a gene: 7. The CDR3 sequence is 17 residues long.

This chain links TRBV12-5 with TRBJ2-5; 10 nucleotides agree with TRBD2. The germline V gene has CDR1 LGHNT and CDR2 FRNRAP. V lost 0 bases to trimming and J lost 0 bases; unmatched junction nucleotides: 13. This CDR3 has 20 residues. DNA of the CDR3: TGTGCTAGTGGTTTGGTAATCCCACTAGCGGGGACCCCGTACCAAGAGACCCAGTACTTC. Encoded protein: CASGLVIPLAGTPYQETQYF.

This chain uses TRBV19 with TRBJ1-5; 12 bases are shared with TRBD1. J gave up 5 bases and V 6 bases, and 2 bases lay outside the gene matches. The CDR3 has 14 residues. CDR1 and CDR2 from the germline V gene are LNHDA and SQIVND (reference sequence). The CDR3 DNA reads TGTGCCAGTAGCCGGGACAGGGGGCATCAGCCCCAGCATTTT. Amino acid sequence: CASSRDRGHQPQHF.

The chain is built from TRBV29-1 and TRBJ2-1, with TRBD2 as a possible D gene (6 bases). The CDR3 is made up of 14 amino acids. Trimming stripped 7 bases from V and 6 bases from J, with 19 bases between. In germline, CDR1 is SQVTM, CDR2 ANQGSEA. The CDR3 here is CSALAGTHGNEQFF. CDR3 DNA: TGCAGCGCCCTGGCGGGAACCCACGGCAATGAGCAGTTCTTC.

The chain has TRBV7-2 and TRBJ2-3; D not certain. The ends were cut back, 1 base at V and 2 bases at J, with 16 bases in the middle. The CDR3 contains 17 residues. Germline CDR1 reads SGHTA; CDR2 reads FQGNSA. CDR3 bases: TGTGCCAGCAGCTTAGGAGTTTCACACAGAAACACAGATACGCAGTATTTT. Amino acids: CASSLGVSHRNTDTQYF. The full variable domain, rest sourced from reference TRBV7-2 and TRBJ2-3, is GAGVSQSPSNKVTEKGKDVELRCDPISGHTALYWYRQSLGQGLEFLIYFQGNSAPDKSGLPSDRFSAERTGGSVSTLTIQRTQQEDSAVYLCASSLGVSHRNTDTQYFGPGTRLTVL.

The chain recombines TRBV29-1 with TRBJ1-2; 8 bases line up with TRBD1. The CDR3 extends over 14 amino acids. The trim removed 4 bases at V and 2 bases at J, leaving 6 bases unmatched. The germline gives CDR1 SQVTM, CDR2 ANQGSEA. The CDR3 is CSVVLQGENYGYTF. CDR3 DNA: TGCAGCGTTGTGCTACAGGGGGAGAACTATGGCTACACCTTC.

V gene TRBV11-2 combines with J gene TRBJ2-3; perhaps D is TRBD1 or TRBD2 (5 bases each). The V end lost 4 bases, the J end lost 2 bases, and 16 bases lay between the germline ends. The CDR3 length is 16 residues. Germline V gives CDR1 SGHAT, CDR2 FQNNGV. The CDR3 bases are TGTGCCAGCAGCTCAAGACCCTGGGGGACCACAGATACGCAGTATTTT. Translated, it gives CASSSRPWGTTDTQYF.

The genes are TRBV24-1 and TRBJ2-3; 10 positions match TRBD2. The CDR3 is 16 residues long. V was clipped by 3 bases and J by 3 bases; unmatched bases: 5. The germline V gene encodes CDR1 KGHDR and CDR2 SFDVKD. The CDR3 is CATSDRTSGVTDTQYF. CDR3 DNA sequence: TGTGCCACCAGTGATAGAACTAGCGGGGTAACAGATACGCAGTATTTT.

The chain is built from TRBV20-1 and TRBJ2-5; D is perhaps TRBD2 (5 bases). The germline V gene encodes CDR1 DFQATT and CDR2 SNEGSKA (reference sequence). The CDR3 is 13 amino acids. The CDR3 loop is CSVSGRTGETQYF. The CDR3 region has the DNA TGCAGCGTTTCTGGGCGGACGGGGGAGACCCAGTACTTC.

CDR3 bases: TGTGCCAGCAGTCACCGGACTAGCGGCTCCTACAATGAGCAGTTCTTC. This codes for CASSHRTSGSYNEQFF. This chain joins TRBV12-3 or TRBV12-4 and TRBJ2-1, with TRBD2 matching over 10 bases. This CDR3 has 16 residues. After removal of 5 bases from V and 0 bases from J, the junction contained 4 bases not matched to a gene.

J is TRBJ2-1 and V is TRBV29-1, with D maybe TRBD2 (5 bases). CDR1 and CDR2 (germline): SQVTM, ANQGSEA. This CDR3 comprises 11 residues. Trimming left V 6 bases short and J 9 bases short, with 12 bases between. CDR3 in DNA: TGCAGCGTGTCTAGCTTAGGTGAGCAGTTCTTC. Translated: CSVSSLGEQFF.

This chain joins TRBV6-1 and TRBJ2-5, with 12 bases fitting TRBD2. The CDR3 runs to 17 residues. The V segment lost 1 base and the J segment 4 bases; nucleotides outside the gene matches: 7. Germline V gene sequence: CDR1 MNHNS, CDR2 SASEGT. The CDR3 coding sequence is TGTGCCAGCAGTGAAGTGACTAGCGGGAGCCCGAGAGAGACCCAGTACTTC. It yields the protein CASSEVTSGSPRETQYF.

The chain recombines TRBV7-9 with TRBJ2-7, with 8 bases that match TRBD1. The CDR3 totals 15 residues. V trimming: 1 base; J trimming: 2 bases; junction bases outside the gene matches: 4. The V gene's germline CDR1 is SEHNR and CDR2 FQNEAQ (reference sequence). In DNA form, the CDR3 reads TGTGCCAGCAGCTTAGGAGGACAGGGTGCCTACGAGCAGTACTTC. This sequence encodes CASSLGGQGAYEQYF.

The chain links TRBV20-1 to TRBJ2-5; D possibly corresponds to TRBD2 (7 bases). The germline V gene has CDR1 DFQATT and CDR2 SNEGSKA (reference sequence). CDR3 length: 15 residues. The ends were cut back, 3 bases at V and 4 bases at J, with 18 bases in the middle. CDR3 in amino acids: CSASPLGGGGETQYF. The CDR3 DNA reads as TGCAGTGCTAGCCCCCTTGGGGGAGGGGGAGAGACCCAGTACTTC.